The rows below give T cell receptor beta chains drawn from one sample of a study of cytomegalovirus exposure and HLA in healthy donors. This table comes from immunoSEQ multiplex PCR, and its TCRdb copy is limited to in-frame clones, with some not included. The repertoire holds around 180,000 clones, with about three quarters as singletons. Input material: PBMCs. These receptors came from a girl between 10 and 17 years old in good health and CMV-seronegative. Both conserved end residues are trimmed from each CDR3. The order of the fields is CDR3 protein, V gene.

ASSYSPGQGYEQY | TRBV6-5
ASTWDRENSPLH | TRBV5-6
ASSARLAGVGDTQY | TRBV4-2
ASFLMGGSTEAF | TRBV19
ASSFSDRPQETQY | TRBV5-1
ASSSFSVNTEAF | TRBV5-1
ASSPYSGGAGDHEQY | TRBV9
ASSGGQADPGYT | TRBV30
ASSQASGRGTGGQPQH | TRBV4-1
ASSYSDRNTGELF | TRBV6-5
ASSEDIRSSPLH | TRBV5-1
ASSFRGQEKLF | TRBV27
ASYSTSVSYGYT | TRBV28
ASSVDSEAGYTQY | TRBV9
ATSRDARTGNWDTQY | TRBV15
AISEGIRGPKTAYEQY | TRBV10-3